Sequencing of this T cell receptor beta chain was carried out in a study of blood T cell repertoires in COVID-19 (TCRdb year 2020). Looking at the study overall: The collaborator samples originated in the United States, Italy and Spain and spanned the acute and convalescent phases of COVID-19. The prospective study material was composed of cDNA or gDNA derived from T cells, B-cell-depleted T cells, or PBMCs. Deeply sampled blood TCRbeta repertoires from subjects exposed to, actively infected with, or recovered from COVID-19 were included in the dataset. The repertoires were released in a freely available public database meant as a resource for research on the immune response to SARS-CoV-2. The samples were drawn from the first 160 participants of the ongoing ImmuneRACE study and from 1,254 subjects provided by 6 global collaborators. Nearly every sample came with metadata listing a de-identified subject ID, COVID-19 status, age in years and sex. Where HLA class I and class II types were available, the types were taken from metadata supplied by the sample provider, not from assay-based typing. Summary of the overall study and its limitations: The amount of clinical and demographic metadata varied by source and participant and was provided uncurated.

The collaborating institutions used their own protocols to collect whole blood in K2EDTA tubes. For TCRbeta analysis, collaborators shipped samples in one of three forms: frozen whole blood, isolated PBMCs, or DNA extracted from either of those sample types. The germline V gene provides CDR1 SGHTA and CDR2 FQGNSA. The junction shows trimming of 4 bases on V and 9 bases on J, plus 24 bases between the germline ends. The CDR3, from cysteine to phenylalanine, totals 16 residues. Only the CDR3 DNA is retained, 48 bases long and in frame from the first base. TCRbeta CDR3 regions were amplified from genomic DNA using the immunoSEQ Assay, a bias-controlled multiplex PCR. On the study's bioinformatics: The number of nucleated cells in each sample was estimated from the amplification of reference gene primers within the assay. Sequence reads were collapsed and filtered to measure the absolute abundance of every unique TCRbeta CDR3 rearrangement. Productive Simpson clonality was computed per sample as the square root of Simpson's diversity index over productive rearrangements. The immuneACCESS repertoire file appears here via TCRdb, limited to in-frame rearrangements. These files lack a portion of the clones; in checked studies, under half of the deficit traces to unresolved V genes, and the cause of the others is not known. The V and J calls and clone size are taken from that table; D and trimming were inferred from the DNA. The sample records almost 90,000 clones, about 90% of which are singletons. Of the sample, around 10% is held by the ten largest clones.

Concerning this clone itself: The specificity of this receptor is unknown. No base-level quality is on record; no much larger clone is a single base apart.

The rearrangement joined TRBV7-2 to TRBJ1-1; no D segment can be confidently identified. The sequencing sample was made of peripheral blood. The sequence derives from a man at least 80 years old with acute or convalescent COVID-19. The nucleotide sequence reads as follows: TGTGCCAGCAGCTCCGAATCCAGCCGGACTTATAATAAAGCTTTCTTT. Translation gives CASSSESSRTYNKAFF.